These 5 T cell receptor beta chains came from one sample sequenced in a study of cytomegalovirus exposure and HLA in healthy donors. In the PCR, 60 Vbeta and 13 Jbeta primers were used. Using immunoSEQ multiplex PCR, the repertoire was profiled, and TCRdb retains in-frame clones only, with some absent. The sample holds 110,000 to 150,000 clones; 80% are singletons and the top ten take 4.5%. Sequenced material: PBMCs. These receptors were collected from a man aged 40-50 years in good health and CMV-seronegative.

The rearrangement links TRBV9 to TRBJ2-5; TRBD2 agrees at 11 bases. The CDR3 runs to 14 residues. Germline V gives CDR1 SGDLS, CDR2 YYNGEE. The trim removed 5 bases at V and 1 base at J, leaving 1 base unmatched. CDR3 region: CASSTSGGQETQYF. In nucleotides, the CDR3 is TGTGCCAGCAGTACTAGCGGGGGCCAAGAGACCCAGTACTTC. Drawing the rest from reference TRBV9 and TRBJ2-5, the complete variable domain is DSGVTQTPKHLITATGQRVTLRCSPRSGDLSVYWYQQSLDQGLQFLIQYYNGEERAKGNILERFSAQQFPDLHSELNLSSLELGDSALYFCASSTSGGQETQYFGPGTRLLVL.

This chain links TRBV15 with TRBJ2-5; TRBD2 agrees at 10 bases. The length of the CDR3 is 19 residues. With 0 bases clipped from V and 9 bases from J, the junction kept 19 bases outside the gene matches. Germline V gives CDR1 LNHNV, CDR2 YYDKDF (reference sequence). CDR3 coding DNA: TGTGCCACCAGCAGAGATTTAAGCGGGGGGGCCACTATGCCTGGGTCCCAGTACTTC. It specifies CATSRDLSGGATMPGSQYF. Full variable domain (rest looked up from reference TRBV15 and TRBJ2-5): DAMVIQNPRYQVTQFGKPVTLSCSQTLNHNVMYWYQQKSSQAPKLLFHYYDKDFNNEADTPDNFQSRRPNTSFCFLDIRSPGLGDTAMYLCATSRDLSGGATMPGSQYFGPGTRLLVL.

The rearrangement joins TRBV6-1 to TRBJ1-6; the D is unclear. This CDR3 contains 13 residues. V was pared by 0 bases and J by 7 bases, with 4 bases between. Germline V gene lookup returns CDR1 MNHNS and CDR2 SASEGT. Written as DNA, the CDR3 is TGTGCCAGCAGTGAAGCACAAAATTCACCCCTCCACTTT. Encoded protein: CASSEAQNSPLHF.

The chain uses TRBV9 and TRBJ2-3; TRBD1 aligns across 7 bases. J gave up 1 base and V 4 bases, and 12 bases lay outside the gene matches. The CDR3 spans 17 residues. Per germline, CDR1 SGDLS and CDR2 YYNGEE. CDR3 sequence (DNA): TGTGCCAGCAGCCCCCGACAGGGACATGTTGGCACAGATACGCAGTATTTT. This encodes CASSPRQGHVGTDTQYF.

This clone turned up a few times. This chain uses TRBV19 with TRBJ1-4; D unclear. Per germline, CDR1 LNHDA and CDR2 SQIVND (reference sequence). V dropped 9 bases and J dropped 4 bases, with 12 bases sitting between them. The CDR3 is 13 amino acids. This CDR3 reads CASTTRVNEKLFF. CDR3 sequence (DNA): TGTGCCAGCACGACGCGGGTTAATGAAAAACTGTTTTTT.